What follows describes a single T cell receptor beta chain. Its antigen remains unidentified. The source of the sample is a study of beta chain features in type 1 diabetes. Study-wide context: In age, gender and cell yields, patients were similar to healthy donors. Overall study results and limits: TCRB CDR3s were moderately but significantly shorter in Type 1 diabetes patients in all four CD4+ subsets. Amplification by PCR could prefer shorter templates, with the same effect in patients and controls.

Expressed TCRB transcripts were sequenced after all isolated RNA was converted to cDNA. Clones were sequenced by immunoSEQ multiplex PCR, and TCRdb holds only the in-frame ones, with some missing. Here the sample spans hundreds of thousands of clones, around 15% being singletons. The germline V gene encodes CDR1 MNHEY and CDR2 SVGAGI. V was clipped by 5 bases and J by 0 bases, with 7 bases between them. The CDR3 covers 14 residues. This receptor was taken from a man between 18 and 29 years old with type 1 diabetes. Sample: naive CD4+ T cells from blood. The chain carries TRBV6-5 and TRBJ1-4; D uncertain. In DNA, the CDR3 is TGTGCCAGCAGTGCTATTGCAACTAATGAAAAACTGTTTTTT. This encodes CASSAIATNEKLFF.